This T cell receptor (beta chain) was sequenced in a study of identical twins. TCRdb processed the 5' RACE reads anew with MiXCR; each CDR3 protein has one entry. This table has fewer than 900,000 distinct CDR3 sequences, 21% appearing once. Unmatched junction bases numbered 8, after V lost 7 bases and J lost 4 bases. Germline loops: CDR1 MNHEY, CDR2 SMNVEV (reference sequence). CDR3 length: 15 residues. Study-wide points: Insertions were fewer in abundant cord blood beta clonotypes, whereas memory repertoires showed none of this pattern.

A note on this clonotype: Antigen specificity is unknown.

These same data were also listed under a study on T cells expressing NK-cell markers. Per that paper: In several experiments, sorting was confined to alpha-beta TCR T cells through use of an anti-gamma-delta TCR antibody.

The sequencing input was PBMCs. This chain connects TRBV27 to TRBJ2-1; TRBD2 agrees at 9 bases. This sequence originates from a woman younger than 30 in good health. As DNA, the CDR3 is TGTGCCAGCACCCGGACTAGCGTGGCTTACAATGAGCAGTTCTTC. It specifies CASTRTSVAYNEQFF.